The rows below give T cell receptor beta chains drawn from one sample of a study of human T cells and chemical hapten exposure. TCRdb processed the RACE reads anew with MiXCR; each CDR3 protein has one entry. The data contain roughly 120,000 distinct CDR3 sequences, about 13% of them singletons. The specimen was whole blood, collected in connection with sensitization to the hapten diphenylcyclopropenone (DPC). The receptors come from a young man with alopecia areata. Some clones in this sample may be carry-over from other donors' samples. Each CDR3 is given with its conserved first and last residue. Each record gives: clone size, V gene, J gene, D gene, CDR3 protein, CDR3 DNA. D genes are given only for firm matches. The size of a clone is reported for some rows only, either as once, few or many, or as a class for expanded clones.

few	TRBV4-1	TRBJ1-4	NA	CASSPFWGEKLFF	TGCGCCAGCAGCCCCTTCTGGGGTGAAAAACTGTTTTTT
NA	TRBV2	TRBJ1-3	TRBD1	CASGRTGEANTIYF	TGTGCCAGCGGCAGGACAGGGGAGGCAAACACCATATATTTT
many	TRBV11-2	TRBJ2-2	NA	CATRGRDSNTGELFF	TGTGCCACCCGGGGCAGAGATTCGAACACCGGGGAGCTGTTTTTT
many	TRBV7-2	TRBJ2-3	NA	CASSPPTDTQYF	TGTGCCAGCAGCCCCCCCACAGATACGCAGTATTTT
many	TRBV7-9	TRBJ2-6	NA	CASSLVGEGFGANVLTF	TGTGCCAGCAGCTTAGTAGGAGAAGGCTTTGGGGCCAACGTCCTGACTTTC
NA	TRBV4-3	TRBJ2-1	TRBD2	CASSQELVGSGGAQEQFF	TGCGCCAGCAGCCAAGAGCTTGTGGGTAGCGGGGGGGCACAGGAGCAGTTCTTC
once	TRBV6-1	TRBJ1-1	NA	CASIFAQGPTEAFF	TGTGCCAGCATCTTCGCGCAGGGGCCCACTGAAGCTTTCTTT
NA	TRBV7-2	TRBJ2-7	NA	CASSLGTIRSYEQYF	TGTGCCAGCAGCTTAGGGACTATAAGGTCGTACGAGCAGTACTTC
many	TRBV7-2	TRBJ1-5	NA	CASSLGMFGNQPQHF	TGTGCCAGCAGCTTAGGAATGTTCGGCAATCAGCCCCAGCATTTT
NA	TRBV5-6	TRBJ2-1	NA	CASSLFLFLSSYNEQFF	TGTGCCAGCAGCTTGTTCCTGTTCCTTAGCTCCTACAATGAGCAGTTCTTC
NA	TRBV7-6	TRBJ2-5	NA	CASSFLGETQYF	TGTGCCAGCAGCTTCCTGGGGGAGACCCAGTACTTC
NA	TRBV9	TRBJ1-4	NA	CASAQGRTDNEKLFF	TGTGCCAGCGCCCAAGGGAGGACAGACAATGAAAAACTGTTTTTT
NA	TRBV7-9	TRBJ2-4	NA	CASSSPGWRNIQYF	TGTGCCAGCAGCTCGCCCGGCTGGCGGAACATTCAGTACTTC
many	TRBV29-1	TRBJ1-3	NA	CSVETGDGNTIYF	TGCAGCGTTGAGACAGGAGACGGAAACACCATATATTTT
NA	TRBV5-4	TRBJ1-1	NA	CASSLDARVAFF	TGTGCCAGCAGCTTGGATGCCCGAGTAGCTTTCTTT
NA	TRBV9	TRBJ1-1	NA	CASSAQVFGGTEAFF	TGTGCCAGCAGTGCCCAGGTCTTTGGTGGCACTGAAGCTTTCTTT
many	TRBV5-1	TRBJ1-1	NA	CASRDGGNTEAFF	TGCGCCAGCCGTGATGGAGGGAACACTGAAGCTTTCTTT
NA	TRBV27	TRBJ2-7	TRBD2	CASSLSSGGAYEQYF	TGTGCCAGCAGTTTGAGTAGCGGGGGGGCGTATGAGCAGTACTTC
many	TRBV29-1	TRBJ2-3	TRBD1	CSVDRGSSTDTQYF	TGCAGCGTCGACAGGGGCTCTAGTACAGATACGCAGTATTTT
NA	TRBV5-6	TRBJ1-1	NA	CASSLGRAAGTEAFF	TGTGCCAGCAGCTTAGGAAGGGCGGCGGGCACTGAAGCTTTCTTT
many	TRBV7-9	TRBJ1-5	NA	CASSLGALDQPQHF	TGTGCCAGCAGCTTAGGAGCCCTGGATCAGCCCCAGCATTTT
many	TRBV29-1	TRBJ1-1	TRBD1	CSGTGATMNTEAFF	TGCAGCGGGACAGGGGCCACCATGAACACTGAAGCTTTCTTT
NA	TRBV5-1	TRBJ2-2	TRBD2	CASSSTPGTSGGINTGELFF	TGCGCCAGCAGCTCCACCCCCGGGACTAGCGGGGGAATTAACACCGGGGAGCTGTTTTTT
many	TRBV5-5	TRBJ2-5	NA	CASSVKETQYF	TGTGCCAGCAGTGTTAAGGAGACCCAGTACTTC
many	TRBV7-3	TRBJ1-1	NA	CASSLSASNTEAFF	TGTGCCAGCAGCTTATCGGCATCGAACACTGAAGCTTTCTTT
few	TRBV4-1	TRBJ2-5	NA	CASSRLRGETQYF	TGCGCCAGCAGTCGCCTTCGGGGAGAGACCCAGTACTTC
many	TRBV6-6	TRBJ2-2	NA	CASSGSPNTGELFF	TGTGCCAGCAGTGGGTCTCCTAACACCGGGGAGCTGTTTTTT
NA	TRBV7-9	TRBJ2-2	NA	CASSHPGTENTGELFF	TGTGCCAGCAGCCACCCGGGGACTGAAAACACCGGGGAGCTGTTTTTT
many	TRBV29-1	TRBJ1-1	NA	CSVSFSRPMNTEAFF	TGCAGCGTTAGTTTCAGTCGACCCATGAACACTGAAGCTTTCTTT
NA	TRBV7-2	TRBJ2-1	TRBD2	CASSYPGTSGGAWNEQFF	TGTGCCAGCAGCTACCCCGGGACTAGCGGGGGGGCGTGGAATGAGCAGTTCTTC
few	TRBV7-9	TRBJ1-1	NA	CASSDGGLAFF	TGTGCCAGCAGCGATGGGGGGCTCGCTTTCTTT
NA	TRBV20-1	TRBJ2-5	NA	CSAITSQETQYF	TGCAGTGCTATTACCAGTCAAGAGACCCAGTACTTC
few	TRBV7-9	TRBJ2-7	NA	CASSLGTYEQYF	TGTGCCAGCAGCCTAGGGACCTACGAGCAGTACTTC
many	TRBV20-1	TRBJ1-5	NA	CSSTRGDHSNQPQHF	TGCAGCTCTACCCGCGGGGACCATAGCAATCAGCCCCAGCATTTT
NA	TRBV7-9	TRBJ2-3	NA	CASSPVGRISSTDTQYF	TGTGCCAGCAGCCCGGTTGGGAGAATTTCTAGCACAGATACGCAGTATTTT
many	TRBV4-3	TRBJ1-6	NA	CASSQDYKGLNSPLHF	TGCGCCAGCAGCCAAGATTATAAGGGGCTTAATTCACCCCTCCACTTT